These 24 T cell receptor beta chains were sequenced from one sample in a study of shared T cell receptors in the human thymus. Only in-frame clones appear in the TCRdb table, and some are missing; sequencing was by immunoSEQ multiplex PCR. Of under 850,000 clones listed, roughly 90% are singletons. These same records also appear under a second study, on human thymus T cells.

The specimen sequenced was thymocytes. The source is a boy under two years old with a congenital heart defect.

This chain joins TRBV19 and TRBJ1-1; D not resolved. V shed 1 base and J shed 4 bases, with 10 bases lying between them. Germline CDR1 and CDR2: LNHDA and SQIVND (reference sequence). The CDR3 has 14 amino acids. CDR3 amino acids: CASSIGPGSTEAFF. The CDR3 DNA reads as TGTGCCAGTAGTATAGGTCCGGGGTCCACTGAAGCTTTCTTT.

V and J are TRBV7-6 and TRBJ2-7; the D is unclear. The CDR3 runs to 15 residues. Germline CDR1 reads SGHVS; CDR2 reads FNYEAQ. Trimming pared 5 bases from V and 0 bases from J, leaving 14 bases between. CDR3 protein: CASSPPHSHSYEQYF. In nucleotides, the CDR3 is TGTGCCAGCAGCCCCCCCCATAGCCACTCCTACGAGCAGTACTTC.

This clone was recorded a few times. The chain recombines TRBV27 with TRBJ2-3, with 11 bases fitting TRBD2. The CDR3 loop spans 16 amino acids. V trimming: 5 bases; J trimming: 4 bases; junction bases outside the gene matches: 8. Per germline, CDR1 MNHEY and CDR2 SMNVEV (reference sequence). CDR3 sequence reads: CASSKLAGGGPDTQYF. CDR3 bases: TGTGCCAGCAGTAAGTTAGCGGGAGGGGGGCCAGATACGCAGTATTTT.

The V call is TRBV10-3, the J call TRBJ2-7; possibly TRBD1 for D (7 bases). Per the germline V gene, CDR1 is ENHRY and CDR2 is SYGVKD. Trimming removed 2 bases at V and 0 bases at J, with 14 bases between. The CDR3 covers 16 residues. CDR3 sequence (DNA): TGTGCCATCAGTGAGCCGGGGGCAGGGGGCTCCTACGAGCAGTACTTC. Translating gives CAISEPGAGGSYEQYF.

The chain is built from TRBV4-2 and TRBJ2-5; 8 bases are shared with TRBD2. The V gene end was trimmed by 7 bases and the J gene end by 5 bases; junction bases not matched to a gene: 12. The CDR3 sequence is 15 residues long. Germline-derived CDR1 and CDR2 are LGHNA and YNFKEQ. Here the CDR3 reads CASITGGTRFETQYF. The CDR3 DNA follows: TGTGCCAGCATTACGGGGGGGACTAGGTTTGAGACCCAGTACTTC.

This clone was counted a few times. CDR3 sequence: CASSTRGLAGGVDTQYF. CDR3 bases: TGTGCCAGTAGTACCCGTGGACTAGCGGGAGGGGTAGATACGCAGTATTTT. The chain carries TRBV19 and TRBJ2-3; 15 nucleotides match TRBD2. Unmatched junction bases numbered 7, after V lost 4 bases and J lost 5 bases. CDR1 and CDR2 from the germline V gene are LNHDA and SQIVND (reference sequence). The CDR3 extends over 17 amino acids.

CDR3 loop: CASSPTRTGGPPAYEQYF. The CDR3 DNA reads TGTGCCAGCTCACCCACCCGGACAGGGGGCCCTCCAGCCTACGAGCAGTACTTC. V and J are TRBV18 and TRBJ2-7; 11 bases match TRBD1. Germline CDR1 reads KGHSH; CDR2 reads LQKENI. The CDR3 has 18 residues. The V and J ends lost 3 bases and 2 bases, in that order; junction bases with no gene match: 12.

In this sample, this clone turned up once. The V and J genes are TRBV4-1 and TRBJ1-2; D is uncertain. V was clipped by 0 bases and J by 1 base, with 12 bases between them. Germline V gives CDR1 MGHRA, CDR2 YSYEKL. The CDR3 is 16 residues long. The CDR3 region has the DNA TGCGCCAGCAGCCAAGATCGTAGCGAACGTAACTATGGCTACACCTTC. It translates to CASSQDRSERNYGYTF.

V gene TRBV7-9 combines with J gene TRBJ2-5, with TRBD1 matching over 8 bases. This CDR3 spans 16 amino acids. The V and J ends lost 5 bases and 1 base, in that order; junction bases with no gene match: 9. Looked up from germline, CDR1 is SEHNR and CDR2 is FQNEAQ (reference sequence). The CDR3 reads CASSRGTGGVQETQYF. CDR3 in DNA: TGTGCCAGCAGCCGGGGGACAGGAGGGGTCCAAGAGACCCAGTACTTC.

This chain uses TRBV28 with TRBJ1-2, with 9 bases fitting TRBD1. The CDR3 totals 15 residues. Unmatched junction bases numbered 9, after V lost 3 bases and J lost 7 bases. CDR1 is MDHEN and CDR2 is SYDVKM in the germline V gene. In DNA form, the CDR3 reads TGTGCCAGCAGTTTTTTCCGGGACAGGGAACGTGGCTACACCTTC. This encodes CASSFFRDRERGYTF.

V is TRBV28 and J is TRBJ2-1; 10 nucleotides match TRBD1. J was trimmed by 4 bases and V by 6 bases; bases with no gene match: 6. Germline values: CDR1 MDHEN, CDR2 SYDVKM. This CDR3 has 15 amino acids. In nucleotides, the CDR3 is TGTGCCAGCAGAACGGGACAGGGGCGTTACAATGAGCAGTTCTTC. It encodes CASRTGQGRYNEQFF.

J is TRBJ1-1 and V is TRBV5-4, with D perhaps TRBD1 (6 bases). Trimming pared 2 bases from V and 6 bases from J, leaving 8 bases between. CDR1 SGHNT and CDR2 YYREEE come from the germline V gene (reference sequence). The CDR3 is made up of 12 amino acids. The CDR3 here is CASSFPGAEAFF. The CDR3 bases are TGTGCCAGCAGCTTTCCAGGGGCTGAAGCTTTCTTT.

The gene calls are TRBV6-1 and TRBJ1-1; the D gene is possibly TRBD1 (5 bases). Germline CDR1 and CDR2: MNHNS and SASEGT. The V end lost 0 bases, the J end lost 2 bases, and 13 bases lay between the germline ends. There are 16 residues in the CDR3. The CDR3 coding sequence is TGTGCCAGCAGTGAAGCGATATTAGGGGCCAACACTGAAGCTTTCTTT. It codes for CASSEAILGANTEAFF.

The V and J genes are TRBV4-1 and TRBJ1-1, with D perhaps TRBD1 (5 bases). The germline V gene encodes CDR1 MGHRA and CDR2 YSYEKL. CDR3 length: 17 amino acids. Trimming stripped 8 bases from V and 7 bases from J, with 29 bases between. CDR3 sequence reads: CASYLDGDFNEQGEAFF. The CDR3 nucleotides read TGCGCCAGCTATTTGGACGGGGACTTTAATGAACAAGGTGAAGCTTTCTTT.

The chain joins TRBV19 to TRBJ2-3; no clear D gene. The germline V and J ends were trimmed by 1 base and 8 bases, with 10 bases remaining between them. The germline V gene encodes CDR1 LNHDA and CDR2 SQIVND (reference sequence). The CDR3 spans 13 residues. The CDR3 is CASSIGSSGTQYF. Here the CDR3 DNA reads TGTGCCAGTAGTATAGGTTCGTCGGGTACGCAGTATTTT.

The chain employs TRBV4-3 and TRBJ2-3; maybe TRBD1 (5 bases). The V end was cut by 6 bases, the J end by 3 bases, with 16 bases between. The CDR3 is 15 amino acids. From germline, CDR1 is LGHNA and CDR2 YSLEER. CDR3 sequence reads: CASSRSREGTDTQYF. CDR3 coding DNA: TGCGCCAGCAGTCGAAGCAGGGAAGGGACAGATACGCAGTATTTT.

This clone was picked up one time. J is TRBJ2-7 and V is TRBV27; D uncertain. V shed 5 bases and J shed 4 bases, with 12 bases lying between them. The CDR3 length is 13 residues. The germline gives CDR1 MNHEY, CDR2 SMNVEV (reference sequence). DNA for the CDR3: TGTGCCAGCAGTCCGCGCCCCCGGTACGAGCAGTACTTC. Protein product: CASSPRPRYEQYF.

V gene TRBV30 combines with J gene TRBJ2-3, with TRBD2 identical over 10 bases. Trimming took 4 bases from V and 4 from J; bases not matched to a gene: 14. Germline V gives CDR1 GTSNPN, CDR2 SVGIG (reference sequence). The CDR3 length is 17 residues. The DNA of the CDR3 is TGTGCCTGGACTCATACTCCTAGCGGGAGTGGGTCAGATACGCAGTATTTT. Translated: CAWTHTPSGSGSDTQYF.

This clone was observed a handful of times. This chain links TRBV1 with TRBJ2-1; TRBD2 was called by the table and not checked on the DNA. TRBV1 is a pseudogene segment. The CDR3 is 16 amino acids. CDR3: CTSSQDIRTSGLEQFF. The CDR3 DNA is TGCACCAGCAGCCAAGATATTCGGACTAGCGGTCTTGAGCAGTTCTTC.

The chain uses TRBV14 and TRBJ1-1; perhaps TRBD1 as D (6 bases). In germline, CDR1 is SGHDN, CDR2 FVKESK. There are 18 residues in the CDR3. V dropped 4 bases and J dropped 4 bases, with 25 bases sitting between them. The CDR3 protein is CASSPQVPSLTGATEAFF. DNA of the CDR3: TGTGCCAGCAGCCCTCAAGTTCCCTCCCTGACAGGCGCCACTGAAGCTTTCTTT.

The chain uses TRBV7-2 and TRBJ1-2; D is unclear. Germline assignment: CDR1 SGHTA and CDR2 FQGNSA. This CDR3 is built from 15 residues. Between the trimmed V and J ends, which lost 4 bases and 0 bases, there was a span of 12 bases. The DNA for the CDR3 is TGTGCCAGCAGCTCCCGGAGGGTGGCTAACTATGGCTACACCTTC. Translating it yields CASSSRRVANYGYTF.

V gene TRBV7-8 combines with J gene TRBJ2-3, with TRBD1 matching over 10 bases. The J segment lost 8 bases and the V segment lost 5 bases, leaving 7 bases of the junction unmatched. The germline V gene encodes CDR1 SGHVS and CDR2 FQNEAQ. The CDR3 consists of 14 residues. CDR3: CASSADRGRGTQYF. The DNA of the CDR3 is TGTGCCAGCAGCGCCGACAGGGGGCGCGGTACGCAGTATTTT. The full variable domain, rest sourced from reference TRBV7-8 and TRBJ2-3, is GAGVSQSPRYKVAKRGQDVALRCDPISGHVSLFWYQQALGQGPEFLTYFQNEAQLDKSGLPSDRFFAERPEGSVSTLKIQRTQQEDSAVYLCASSADRGRGTQYFGPGTRLTVL.

The chain is built from TRBV4-3 and TRBJ1-2; possible D gene TRBD1, 6 bases. Trimming shortened V by 0 bases and J by 6 bases, and 14 bases separated the two germline ends. There are 15 residues in the CDR3. CDR1 and CDR2 (germline): LGHNA, YSLEER. In DNA form, the CDR3 reads TGCGCCAGCAGCCAAGAGCTTGGGGGCAGGAATGGCTACACCTTC. Translating it yields CASSQELGGRNGYTF.

This chain joins TRBV29-1 and TRBJ2-1; TRBD2 aligns across 10 bases. Germline loops: CDR1 SQVTM, CDR2 ANQGSEA. The length of the CDR3 is 14 residues. V trimming: 2 bases; J trimming: 9 bases; junction bases outside the gene matches: 7. CDR3 residues: CSVESSGSPAEQFF. The CDR3 DNA reads TGCAGCGTTGAATCTAGCGGGAGCCCCGCTGAGCAGTTCTTC.